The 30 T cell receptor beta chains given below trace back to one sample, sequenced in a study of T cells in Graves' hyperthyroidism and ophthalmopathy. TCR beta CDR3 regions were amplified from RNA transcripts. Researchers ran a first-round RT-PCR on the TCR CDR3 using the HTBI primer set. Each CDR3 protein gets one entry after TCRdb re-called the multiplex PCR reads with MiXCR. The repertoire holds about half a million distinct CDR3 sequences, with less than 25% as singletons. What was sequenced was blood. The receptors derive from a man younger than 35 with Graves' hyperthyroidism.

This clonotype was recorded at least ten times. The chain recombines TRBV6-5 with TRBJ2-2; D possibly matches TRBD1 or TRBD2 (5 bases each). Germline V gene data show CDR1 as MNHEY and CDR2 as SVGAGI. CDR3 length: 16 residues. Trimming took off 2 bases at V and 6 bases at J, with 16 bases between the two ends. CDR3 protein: CASSYRGRVRAGELFF. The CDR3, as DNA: TGTGCCAGCAGTTACCGGGGAAGGGTCAGGGCCGGGGAGCTGTTTTTT.

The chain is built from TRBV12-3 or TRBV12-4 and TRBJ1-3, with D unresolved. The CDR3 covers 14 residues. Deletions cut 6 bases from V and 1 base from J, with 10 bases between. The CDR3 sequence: CASSQISSGNTIYF. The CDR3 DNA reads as TGTGCCAGCAGCCAAATATCATCTGGAAACACCATATATTTT.

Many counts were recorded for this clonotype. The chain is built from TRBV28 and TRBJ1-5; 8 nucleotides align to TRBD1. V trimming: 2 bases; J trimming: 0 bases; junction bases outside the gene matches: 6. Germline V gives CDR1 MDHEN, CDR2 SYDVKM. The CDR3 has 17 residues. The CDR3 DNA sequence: TGTGCCAGCAGTTTAGAACAGGGGGGGTTTAGCAATCAGCCCCAGCATTTT. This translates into CASSLEQGGFSNQPQHF.

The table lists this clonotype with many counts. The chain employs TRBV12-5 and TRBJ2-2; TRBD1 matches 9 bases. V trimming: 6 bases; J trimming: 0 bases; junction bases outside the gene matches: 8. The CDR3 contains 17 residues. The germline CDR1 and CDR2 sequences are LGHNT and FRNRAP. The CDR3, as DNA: TGTGCTAGTGGCGGACGGGGGGACAGGGCGAACACCGGGGAGCTGTTTTTT. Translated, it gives CASGGRGDRANTGELFF.

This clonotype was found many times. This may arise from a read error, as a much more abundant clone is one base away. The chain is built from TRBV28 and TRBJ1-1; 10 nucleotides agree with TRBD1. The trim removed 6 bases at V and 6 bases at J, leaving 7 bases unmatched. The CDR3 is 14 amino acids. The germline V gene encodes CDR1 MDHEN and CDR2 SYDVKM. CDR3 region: CASSNTDRGAEAFF. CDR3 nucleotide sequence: TGTGCCAGCAGCAATACGGACAGGGGGGCTGAAGCTTTCTTT.

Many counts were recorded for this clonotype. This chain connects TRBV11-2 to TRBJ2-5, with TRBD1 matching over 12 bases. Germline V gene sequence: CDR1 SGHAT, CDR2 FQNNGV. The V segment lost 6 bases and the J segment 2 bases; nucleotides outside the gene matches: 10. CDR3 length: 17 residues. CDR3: CASRETGTGGEQETQYF. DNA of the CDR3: TGTGCCAGCAGAGAGACCGGGACAGGGGGCGAACAAGAGACCCAGTACTTC. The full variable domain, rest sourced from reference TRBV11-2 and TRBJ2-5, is EAGVAQSPRYKIIEKRQSVAFWCNPISGHATLYWYQQILGQGPKLLIQFQNNGVVDDSQLPKDRFSAERLKGVDSTLKIQPAKLEDSAVYLCASRETGTGGEQETQYFGPGTRLLVL.

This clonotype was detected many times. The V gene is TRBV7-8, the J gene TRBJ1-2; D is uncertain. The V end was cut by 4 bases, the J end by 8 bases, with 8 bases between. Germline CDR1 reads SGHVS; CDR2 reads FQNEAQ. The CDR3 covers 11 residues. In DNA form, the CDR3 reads TGTGCCAGCAGCTACGGTGGAGGCTACACCTTC. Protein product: CASSYGGGYTF.

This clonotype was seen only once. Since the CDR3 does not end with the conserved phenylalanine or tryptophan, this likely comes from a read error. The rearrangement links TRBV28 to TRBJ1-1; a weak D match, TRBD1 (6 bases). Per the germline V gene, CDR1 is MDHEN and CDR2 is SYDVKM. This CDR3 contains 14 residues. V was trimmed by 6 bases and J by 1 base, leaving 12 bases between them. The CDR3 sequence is CASRGTGWNTEAFY. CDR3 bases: TGTGCCAGCAGGGGTACAGGGTGGAACACTGAAGCTTTCTAT.

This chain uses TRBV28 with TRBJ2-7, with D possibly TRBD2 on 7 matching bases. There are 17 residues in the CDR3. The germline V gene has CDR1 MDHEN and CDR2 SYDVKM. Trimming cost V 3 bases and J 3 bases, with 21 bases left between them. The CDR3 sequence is CASSFPLGGGNSYEQYF. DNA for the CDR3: TGTGCCAGCAGTTTCCCCTTGGGAGGGGGTAATAGCTACGAGCAGTACTTC.

CDR3 DNA: TGTGCCAGCAGCTGGACTAGCGGGTACGAGCAGTACTTC. Translated, it gives CASSWTSGYEQYF. The rearrangement joins TRBV7-2 to TRBJ2-7; 11 bases are a match to TRBD2. CDR3 length: 13 residues. Trimming at V came to 4 bases and at J to 4 bases, leaving 0 bases not matched to a gene. Germline assignment: CDR1 SGHTA and CDR2 FQGNSA.

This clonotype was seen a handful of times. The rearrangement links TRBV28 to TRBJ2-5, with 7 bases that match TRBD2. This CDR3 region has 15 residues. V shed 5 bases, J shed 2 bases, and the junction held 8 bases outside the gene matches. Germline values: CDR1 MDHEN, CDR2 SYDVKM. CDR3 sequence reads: CASSPGTNSQETQYF. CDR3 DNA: TGTGCCAGCAGTCCCGGGACTAACTCACAAGAGACCCAGTACTTC.

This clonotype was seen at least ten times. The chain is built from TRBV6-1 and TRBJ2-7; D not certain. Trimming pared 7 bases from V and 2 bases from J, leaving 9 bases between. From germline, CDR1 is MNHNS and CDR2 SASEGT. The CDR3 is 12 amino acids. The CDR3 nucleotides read TGTGCCAGCATGGGCACTACCTACGAGCAGTACTTC. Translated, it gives CASMGTTYEQYF.

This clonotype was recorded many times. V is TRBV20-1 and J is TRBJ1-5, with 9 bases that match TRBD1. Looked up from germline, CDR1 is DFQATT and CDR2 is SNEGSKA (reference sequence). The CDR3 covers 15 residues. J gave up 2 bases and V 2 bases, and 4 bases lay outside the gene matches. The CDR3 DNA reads TGCAGTGCTAGACAACAGGGGGCCGGCAATCAGCCCCAGCATTTT. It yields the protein CSARQQGAGNQPQHF.

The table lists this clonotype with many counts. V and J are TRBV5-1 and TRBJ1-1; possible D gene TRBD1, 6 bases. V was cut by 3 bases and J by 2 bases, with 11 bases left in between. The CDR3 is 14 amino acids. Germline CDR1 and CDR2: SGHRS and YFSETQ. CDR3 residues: CASSWGAHNTEAFF. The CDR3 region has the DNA TGCGCCAGCAGCTGGGGGGCACACAACACTGAAGCTTTCTTT.

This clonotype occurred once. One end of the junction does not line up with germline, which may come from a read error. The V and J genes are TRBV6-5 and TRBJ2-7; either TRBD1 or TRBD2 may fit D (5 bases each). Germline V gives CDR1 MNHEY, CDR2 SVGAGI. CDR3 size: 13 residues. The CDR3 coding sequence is TGTACCAGCAGTTACGGGGATAGGGGAAAGCAGTACTTC. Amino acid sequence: CTSSYGDRGKQYF.

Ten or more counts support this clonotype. The CDR3 here is CASAKGPDQETQYF. CDR3 DNA sequence: TGTGCCAGCGCTAAAGGACCGGACCAAGAGACCCAGTACTTC. The V call is TRBV6-5, the J call TRBJ2-5; no clear D. The CDR3 has 14 amino acids. The V gene's germline CDR1 is MNHEY and CDR2 SVGAGI. V lost 8 bases and J 0 bases, leaving 13 bases between the germline ends.

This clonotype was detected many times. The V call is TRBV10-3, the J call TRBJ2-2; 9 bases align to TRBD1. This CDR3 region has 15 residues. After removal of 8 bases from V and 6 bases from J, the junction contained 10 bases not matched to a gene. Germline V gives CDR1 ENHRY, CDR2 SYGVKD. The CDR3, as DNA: TGTGCCATCGCGTATCGGGACAGGGTCCCCGGGGAGCTGTTTTTT. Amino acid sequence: CAIAYRDRVPGELFF.

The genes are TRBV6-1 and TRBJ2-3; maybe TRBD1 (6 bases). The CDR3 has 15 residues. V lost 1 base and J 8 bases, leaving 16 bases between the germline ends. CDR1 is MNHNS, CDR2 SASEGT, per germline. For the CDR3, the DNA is TGTGCCAGCAGTGAAGACACTGGGGACATCGGTACGCAGTATTTT. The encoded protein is CASSEDTGDIGTQYF.

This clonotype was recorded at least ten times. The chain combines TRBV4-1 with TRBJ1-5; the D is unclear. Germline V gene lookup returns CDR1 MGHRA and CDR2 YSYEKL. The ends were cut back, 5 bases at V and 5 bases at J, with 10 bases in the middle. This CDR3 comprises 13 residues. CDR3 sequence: CASSVGRDQPQHF. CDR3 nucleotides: TGCGCCAGCAGCGTGGGCCGGGATCAGCCCCAGCATTTT.

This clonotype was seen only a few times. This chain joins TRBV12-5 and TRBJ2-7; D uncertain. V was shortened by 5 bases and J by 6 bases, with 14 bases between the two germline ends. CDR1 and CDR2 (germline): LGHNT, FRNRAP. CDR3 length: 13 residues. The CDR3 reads CASGRTAVGEQYF. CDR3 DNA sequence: TGTGCTAGTGGTCGGACCGCCGTTGGCGAGCAGTACTTC.

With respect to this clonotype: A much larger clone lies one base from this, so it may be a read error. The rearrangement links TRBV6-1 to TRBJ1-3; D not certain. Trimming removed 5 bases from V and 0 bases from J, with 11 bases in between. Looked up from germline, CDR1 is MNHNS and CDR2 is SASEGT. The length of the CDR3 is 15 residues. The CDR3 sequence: CASSTRGVSGNTIYF. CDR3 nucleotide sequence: TGTGCCAGCAGTACCCGGGGAGTCTCTGGAAACACCATATATTTT.

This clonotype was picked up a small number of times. CDR3 sequence: CASRTGGPGPLHF. CDR3 nucleotide sequence: TGTGCCAGCAGGACAGGGGGCCCTGGACCCCTCCACTTT. V usage is TRBV28 and J usage is TRBJ1-6; 10 positions agree with TRBD1. V lost 6 bases, J lost 12 bases, and 5 bases stayed unmatched. In germline, CDR1 is MDHEN, CDR2 SYDVKM. This CDR3 region has 13 residues.

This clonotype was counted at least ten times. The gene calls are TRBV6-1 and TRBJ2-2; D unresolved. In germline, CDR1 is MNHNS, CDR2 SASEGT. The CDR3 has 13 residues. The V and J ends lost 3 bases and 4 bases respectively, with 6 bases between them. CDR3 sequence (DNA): TGTGCCAGCAGTGATCGCCCCACCGGGGAGCTGTTTTTT. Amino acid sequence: CASSDRPTGELFF.

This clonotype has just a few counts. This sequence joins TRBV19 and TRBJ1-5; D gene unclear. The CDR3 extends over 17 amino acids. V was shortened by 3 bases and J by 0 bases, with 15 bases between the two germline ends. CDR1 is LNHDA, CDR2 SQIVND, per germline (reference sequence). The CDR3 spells CASSMADLFYSNQPQHF. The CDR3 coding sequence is TGTGCCAGTAGTATGGCGGACCTCTTTTATAGCAATCAGCCCCAGCATTTT.

The CDR3 DNA is TGTGCCAGCAGCGTGACGGGGGACAATTCACCCCTCCACTTT. Protein: CASSVTGDNSPLHF. The V gene is TRBV7-8, the J gene TRBJ1-6; a weak D match, TRBD1 (5 bases). The CDR3 runs 14 residues. CDR1 is SGHVS and CDR2 is FQNEAQ in the germline V gene. Trimming stripped 5 bases from V and 7 bases from J, with 12 bases between.

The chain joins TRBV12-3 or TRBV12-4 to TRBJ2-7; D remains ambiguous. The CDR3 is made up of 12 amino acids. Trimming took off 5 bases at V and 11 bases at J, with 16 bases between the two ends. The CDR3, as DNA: TGTGCCAGCAGTGAATCGACGGAACCCAAGTACTTC. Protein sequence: CASSESTEPKYF.

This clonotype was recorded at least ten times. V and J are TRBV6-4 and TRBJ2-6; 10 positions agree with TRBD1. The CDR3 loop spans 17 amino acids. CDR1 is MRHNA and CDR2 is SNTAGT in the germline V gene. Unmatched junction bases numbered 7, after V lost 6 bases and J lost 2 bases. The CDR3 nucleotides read TGTGCCAGCAGCCTCCGGGACAGGGGCACTGGGGCCAACGTCCTGACTTTC. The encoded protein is CASSLRDRGTGANVLTF.

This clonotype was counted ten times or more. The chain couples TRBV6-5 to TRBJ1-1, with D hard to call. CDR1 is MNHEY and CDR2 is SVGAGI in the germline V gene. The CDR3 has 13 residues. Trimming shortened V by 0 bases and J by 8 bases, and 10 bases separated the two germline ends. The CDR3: CASSYSTGVEAFF. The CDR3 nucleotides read TGTGCCAGCAGTTACTCGACCGGGGTCGAAGCTTTCTTT.

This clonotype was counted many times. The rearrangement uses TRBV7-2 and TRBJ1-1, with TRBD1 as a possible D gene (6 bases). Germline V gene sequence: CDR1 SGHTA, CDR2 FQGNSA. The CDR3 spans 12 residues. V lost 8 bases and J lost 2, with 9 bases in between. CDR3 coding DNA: TGTGCCAGCCGGGACATCAACACTGAAGCTTTCTTT. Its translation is CASRDINTEAFF.

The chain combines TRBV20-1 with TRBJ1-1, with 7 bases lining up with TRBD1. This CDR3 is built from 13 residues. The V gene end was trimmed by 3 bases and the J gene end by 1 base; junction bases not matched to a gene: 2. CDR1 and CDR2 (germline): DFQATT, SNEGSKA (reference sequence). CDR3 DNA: TGCAGTGCTAGGGACAGGAAGAACACTGAAGCTTTCTTT. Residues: CSARDRKNTEAFF.